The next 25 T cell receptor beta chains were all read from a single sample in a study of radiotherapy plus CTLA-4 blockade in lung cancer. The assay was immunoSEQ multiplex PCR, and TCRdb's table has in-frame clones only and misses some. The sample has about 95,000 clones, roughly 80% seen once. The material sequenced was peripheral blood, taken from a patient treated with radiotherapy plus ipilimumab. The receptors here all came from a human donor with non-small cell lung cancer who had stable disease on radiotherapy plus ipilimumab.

CDR3 sequence reads: CASSPSGGLGTEAFF. CDR3 DNA: TGTGCCAGTAGTCCTTCAGGGGGATTGGGCACTGAAGCTTTCTTT. The J gene is TRBJ1-1, the V gene TRBV19; the match to TRBD1 covers 7 bases. This CDR3 spans 15 amino acids. Trimming cost V 5 bases and J 4 bases; bases outside gene matches: 10. Looked up from germline, CDR1 is LNHDA and CDR2 is SQIVND (reference sequence).

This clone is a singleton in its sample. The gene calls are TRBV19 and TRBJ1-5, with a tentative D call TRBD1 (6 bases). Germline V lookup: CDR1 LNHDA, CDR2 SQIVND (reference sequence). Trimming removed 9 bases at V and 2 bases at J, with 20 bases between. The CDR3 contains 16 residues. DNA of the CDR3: TGTGCCAGCAATACCGACACAGGGATTCGCAATCAGCCCCAGCATTTT. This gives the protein CASNTDTGIRNQPQHF. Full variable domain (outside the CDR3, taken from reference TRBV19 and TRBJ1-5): DGGITQSPKYLFRKEGQNVTLSCEQNLNHDAMYWYRQDPGQGLRLIYYSQIVNDFQKGDIAEGYSVSREKKESFPLTVTSAQKNPTAFYLCASNTDTGIRNQPQHFGDGTRLSIL.

The chain's CDR3 is CASSLGLDSGTGDTQYF. The DNA for the CDR3 is TGTGCCAGCAGCTTAGGCCTAGACAGTGGTACAGGAGATACGCAGTATTTT. The rearrangement uses TRBV13 and TRBJ2-3; D perhaps matches TRBD1 (5 bases). The CDR3 is 17 residues long. Germline CDR1 is PRHDT and CDR2 is FYEKMQ (reference sequence). Trimming pared 0 bases from V and 5 bases from J, leaving 18 bases between.

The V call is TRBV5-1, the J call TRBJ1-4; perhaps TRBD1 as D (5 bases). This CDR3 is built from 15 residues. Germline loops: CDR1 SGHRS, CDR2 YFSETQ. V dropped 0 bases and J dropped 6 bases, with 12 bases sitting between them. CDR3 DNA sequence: TGCGCCAGCAGCTTGGTGGGACTGACGGATGAAAAACTGTTTTTT. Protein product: CASSLVGLTDEKLFF.

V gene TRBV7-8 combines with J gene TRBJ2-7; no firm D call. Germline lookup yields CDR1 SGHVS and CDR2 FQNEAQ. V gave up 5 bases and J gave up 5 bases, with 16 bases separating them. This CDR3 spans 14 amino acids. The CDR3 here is CASSLRGGLDEQYF. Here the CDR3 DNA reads TGTGCCAGCAGCCTTCGTGGCGGTCTGGACGAGCAGTACTTC.

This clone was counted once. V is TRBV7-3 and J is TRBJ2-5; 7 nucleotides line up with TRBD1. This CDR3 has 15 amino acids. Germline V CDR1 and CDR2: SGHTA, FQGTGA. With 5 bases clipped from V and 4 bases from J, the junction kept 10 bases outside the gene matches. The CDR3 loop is CASSDRQGVSETQYF. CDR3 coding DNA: TGTGCCAGCAGCGACCGACAGGGAGTCTCAGAGACCCAGTACTTC.

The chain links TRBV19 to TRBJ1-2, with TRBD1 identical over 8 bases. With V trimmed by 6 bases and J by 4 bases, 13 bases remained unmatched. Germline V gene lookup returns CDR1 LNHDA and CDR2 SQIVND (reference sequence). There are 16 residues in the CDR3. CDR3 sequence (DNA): TGTGCCAGTAGGGGTAGGGACAGGTACCTATCCTATGGCTACACCTTC. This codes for CASRGRDRYLSYGYTF.

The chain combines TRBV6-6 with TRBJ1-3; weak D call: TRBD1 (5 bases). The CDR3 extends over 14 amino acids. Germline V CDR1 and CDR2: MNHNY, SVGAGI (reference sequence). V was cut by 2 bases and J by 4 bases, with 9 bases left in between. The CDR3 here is CASSYGTAGNTIYF. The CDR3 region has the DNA TGTGCCAGCAGTTACGGGACTGCAGGAAACACCATATATTTT.

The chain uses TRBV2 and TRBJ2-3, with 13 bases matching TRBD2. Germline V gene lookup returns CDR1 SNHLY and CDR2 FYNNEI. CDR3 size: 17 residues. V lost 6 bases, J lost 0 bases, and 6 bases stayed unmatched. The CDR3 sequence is CASRRLAGGSSTDTQYF. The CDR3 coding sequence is TGTGCCAGCAGAAGACTAGCGGGAGGTTCTAGCACAGATACGCAGTATTTT.

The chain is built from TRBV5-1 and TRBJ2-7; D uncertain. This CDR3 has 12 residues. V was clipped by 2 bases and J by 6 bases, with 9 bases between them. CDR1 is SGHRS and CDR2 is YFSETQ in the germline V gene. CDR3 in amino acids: CASSLGPGEQYF. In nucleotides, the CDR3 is TGCGCCAGCAGCTTAGGTCCGGGCGAGCAGTACTTC.

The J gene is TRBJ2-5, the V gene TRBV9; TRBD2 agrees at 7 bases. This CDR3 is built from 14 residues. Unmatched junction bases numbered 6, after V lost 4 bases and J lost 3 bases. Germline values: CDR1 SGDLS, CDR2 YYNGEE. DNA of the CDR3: TGTGCCAGCAGCTCCCTTGGGGGGGAAGAGACCCAGTACTTC. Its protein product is CASSSLGGEETQYF.

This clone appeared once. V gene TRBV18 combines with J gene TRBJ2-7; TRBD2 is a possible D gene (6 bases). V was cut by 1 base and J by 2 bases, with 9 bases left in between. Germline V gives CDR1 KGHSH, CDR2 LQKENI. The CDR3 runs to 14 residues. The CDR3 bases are TGTGCCAGCTCACCACTACGGACTACCTACGAGCAGTACTTC. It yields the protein CASSPLRTTYEQYF.

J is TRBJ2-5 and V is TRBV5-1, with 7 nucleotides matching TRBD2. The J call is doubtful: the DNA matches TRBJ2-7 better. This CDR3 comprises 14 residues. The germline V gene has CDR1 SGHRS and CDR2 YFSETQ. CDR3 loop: CASSGGDSTYEQYF. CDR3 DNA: TGCGCCAGCAGCGGGGGGGACTCCACCTACGAGCAGTACTTC.

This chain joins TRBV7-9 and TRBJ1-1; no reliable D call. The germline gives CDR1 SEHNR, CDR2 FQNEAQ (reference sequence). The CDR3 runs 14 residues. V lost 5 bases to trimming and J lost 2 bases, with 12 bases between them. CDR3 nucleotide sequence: TGTGCCAGCAGCGTAATGGGCGGCAACACTGAAGCTTTCTTT. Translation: CASSVMGGNTEAFF.

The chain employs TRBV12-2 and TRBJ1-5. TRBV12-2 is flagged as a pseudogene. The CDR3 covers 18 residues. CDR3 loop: CASRTTLLEGWGNQPQHF. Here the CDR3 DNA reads TGTGCAAGTCGCACCACACTACTGGAGGGCTGGGGAAATCAGCCCCAGCATTTT.

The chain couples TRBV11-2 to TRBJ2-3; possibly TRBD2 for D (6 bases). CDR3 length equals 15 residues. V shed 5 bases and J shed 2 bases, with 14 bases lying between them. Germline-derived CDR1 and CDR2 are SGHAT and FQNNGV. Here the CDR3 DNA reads TGTGCCAGCAGCCGCCGGGGGTTTGACACAGATACGCAGTATTTT. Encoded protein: CASSRRGFDTDTQYF.

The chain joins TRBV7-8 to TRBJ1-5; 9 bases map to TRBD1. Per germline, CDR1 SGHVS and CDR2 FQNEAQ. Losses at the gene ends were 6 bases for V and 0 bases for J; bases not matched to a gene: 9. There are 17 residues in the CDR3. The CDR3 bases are TGTGCCAGCAGATCCGGGACAGGGACAGATAGCAATCAGCCCCAGCATTTT. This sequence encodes CASRSGTGTDSNQPQHF.

CDR3 DNA sequence: TGCGCCAGCAGCCCGCAGGGACAGGTCCCCTACAATGAGCAGTTCTTC. This translates into CASSPQGQVPYNEQFF. This sequence joins TRBV5-1 and TRBJ2-1; TRBD1 aligns across 8 bases. Per the germline V gene, CDR1 is SGHRS and CDR2 is YFSETQ. V lost 4 bases, J lost 2 bases, and 8 bases stayed unmatched. The CDR3 runs to 16 residues. Full variable domain (outside the CDR3, taken from reference TRBV5-1 and TRBJ2-1): KAGVTQTPRYLIKTRGQQVTLSCSPISGHRSVSWYQQTPGQGLQFLFEYFSETQRNKGNFPGRFSGRQFSNSRSEMNVSTLELGDSALYLCASSPQGQVPYNEQFFGPGTRLTVL.

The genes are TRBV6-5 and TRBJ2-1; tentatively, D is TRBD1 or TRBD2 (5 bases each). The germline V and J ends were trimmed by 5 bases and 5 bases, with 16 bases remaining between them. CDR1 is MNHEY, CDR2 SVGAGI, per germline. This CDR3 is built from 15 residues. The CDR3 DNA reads TGTGCCAGCAGTACTAGGACCCTGGGGCACAATGAGCAGTTCTTC. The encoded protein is CASSTRTLGHNEQFF.

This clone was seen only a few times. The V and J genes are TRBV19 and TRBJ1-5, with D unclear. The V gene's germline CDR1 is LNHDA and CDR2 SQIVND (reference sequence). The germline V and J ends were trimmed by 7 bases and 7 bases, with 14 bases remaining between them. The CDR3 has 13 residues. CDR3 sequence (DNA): TGTGCCAGTACCTCGGGAGGGTTGCAGCCCCAGCATTTT. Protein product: CASTSGGLQPQHF.

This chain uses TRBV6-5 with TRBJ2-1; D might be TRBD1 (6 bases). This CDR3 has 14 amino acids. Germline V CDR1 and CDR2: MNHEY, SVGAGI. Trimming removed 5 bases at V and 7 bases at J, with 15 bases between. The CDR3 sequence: CASSLLRGYNEQFF. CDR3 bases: TGTGCCAGCAGTCTACTCAGGGGTTATAATGAGCAGTTCTTC.

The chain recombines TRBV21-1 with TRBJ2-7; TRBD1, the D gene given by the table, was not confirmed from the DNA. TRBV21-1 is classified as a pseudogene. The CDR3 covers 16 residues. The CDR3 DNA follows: TGTGCCAGCAGCAAAGCGCTCGACAGGGGCGGATACGAGCAGTACTTC. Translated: CASSKALDRGGYEQYF.

The CDR3 spells CASSPVREQFF. The CDR3 nucleotides are TGTGCCAGCAGCCCGGTACGAGAGCAGTTCTTC. The rearrangement uses TRBV7-9 and TRBJ2-1; no clear D gene. CDR3 length equals 11 residues. The germline CDR1 and CDR2 sequences are SEHNR and FQNEAQ (reference sequence). V was clipped by 5 bases and J by 10 bases, with 9 bases between them.

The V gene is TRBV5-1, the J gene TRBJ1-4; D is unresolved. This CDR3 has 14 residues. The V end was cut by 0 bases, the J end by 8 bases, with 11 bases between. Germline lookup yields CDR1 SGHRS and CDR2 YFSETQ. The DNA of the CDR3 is TGCGCCAGCAGCTTGGTCGTGGGAGAGGAAAAACTGTTTTTT. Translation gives CASSLVVGEEKLFF.

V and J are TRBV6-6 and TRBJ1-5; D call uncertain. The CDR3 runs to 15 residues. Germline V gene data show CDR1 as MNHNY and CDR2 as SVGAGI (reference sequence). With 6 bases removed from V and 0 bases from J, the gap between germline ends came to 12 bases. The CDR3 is CASSQRALSNQPQHF. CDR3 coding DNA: TGTGCCAGCAGCCAACGGGCCCTTAGCAATCAGCCCCAGCATTTT.